This is a list of T cell receptor beta chains from one sample in a study of blood T cell repertoires in COVID-19. The repertoire was sequenced with immunoSEQ multiplex PCR; TCRdb's copy has only in-frame clones and lacks some. The sample yields 200,000 to 250,000 clones, 75% to 85% seen once. The sample consisted of peripheral blood. These receptors came from a man aged 50 or older with active or convalescent COVID-19. Each CDR3 is given with its conserved first and last residue. The D gene is left open where the match is weak. Some rows have no size entry. The others give once, few or many, or a class for an expanded clone.

V gene	D gene	J gene	clone size	CDR3 protein	CDR3 DNA
TRBV19	TRBD1	TRBJ1-1	.	CASNDRGTEAFF	TGTGCCAGTAATGACAGGGGGACTGAAGCTTTCTTT
TRBV6-6	TRBD1	TRBJ1-2	.	CASTTRGQGGYTF	TGTGCCAGCACCACGAGGGGGCAGGGCGGCTACACCTTC
TRBV28	TRBD2	TRBJ2-1	.	CASSLTSGGVYNEQFF	TGTGCCAGCAGTTTGACTAGCGGGGGGGTTTACAATGAGCAGTTCTTC
TRBV4-3	.	TRBJ1-2	.	CASSQGPEDGYTF	TGCGCCAGCAGCCAAGGTCCAGAGGATGGCTACACCTTC
TRBV29-1	.	TRBJ2-1	.	CSVEVLADNEQFF	TGCAGCGTTGAAGTACTAGCCGACAATGAGCAGTTCTTC
TRBV14	TRBD2	TRBJ2-7	.	CASSRLAGETYEQYF	TGTGCCAGCAGCCGACTAGCGGGGGAGACCTACGAGCAGTACTTC
TRBV2	TRBD2	TRBJ2-5	.	CASSREGEGPQYF	TGTGCCAGCAGCCGGGAGGGGGAAGGGCCCCAGTACTTC
TRBV5-1	.	TRBJ1-1	.	CASSLAEGQLNTEAFF	TGCGCCAGCAGCTTGGCCGAAGGACAGCTGAACACTGAAGCTTTCTTT
TRBV7-2	.	TRBJ1-1	once	CASSLETKTEAFF	TGTGCCAGCAGCTTAGAAACAAAAACTGAAGCTTTCTTT
TRBV4-1	TRBD2	TRBJ2-1	.	CASSPRTSGSSYNEQFF	TGCGCCAGCAGCCCTCGGACTAGCGGTAGCTCCTACAATGAGCAGTTCTTC
TRBV6-1	.	TRBJ2-3	once	CASSEALASTDTQYF	TGTGCCAGCAGTGAAGCGCTAGCGAGCACAGATACGCAGTATTTT
TRBV7-2	.	TRBJ2-4	.	CASSLEFAGRNIQYF	TGTGCCAGCAGCTTAGAGTTTGCGGGAAGAAACATTCAGTACTTC
TRBV28	TRBD1	TRBJ2-5	.	CASSSYRWTGGAETQYF	TGTGCCAGCAGTTCCTACCGGTGGACAGGGGGCGCTGAGACCCAGTACTTC
TRBV5-4	TRBD1	TRBJ2-6	.	CASSIQGGSGANVLTF	TGTGCCAGCAGCATACAGGGGGGCTCTGGGGCCAACGTCCTGACTTTC
TRBV3-1/TRBV3-2	TRBD2	TRBJ2-7	once	CASSQLPGLAPYEQYF	TGTGCCAGCAGCCAACTCCCGGGACTAGCTCCCTACGAGCAGTACTTC